This T cell receptor beta chain was recovered during a study of regulatory T cells in long-lasting Graves disease. Arm-PCR of CDR3 regions and iRepertoire HTBI primers were used to build TCR beta libraries. TCRdb redid the calling of the multiplex PCR reads with MiXCR, one entry per CDR3 protein. The sample includes hundreds of thousands of distinct CDR3 sequences, 13% of them seen just once. Regarding time point: newly diagnosed GD, antithyroid drugs for less than 3 months. Extracted PBMC RNA gave rise to the TCR library. Trimming took 6 bases from V and 6 from J, leaving 13 bases between them. Germline assignment: CDR1 SGHRS and CDR2 YFSETQ. The CDR3 consists of 13 residues. These same data were also listed under a study on T cells in Graves' hyperthyroidism and ophthalmopathy. Per that study: Most clonotypes that expanded in the thyroid above 0.001 also showed up in blood. Model predictions of ophthalmopathy came a median approximately 6 months before onset.

This sequence originates from a man aged 25-45 years with Graves disease. This chain links TRBV5-1 with TRBJ1-5; D is undetermined. Here the sequenced sample was peripheral blood mononuclear cells (PBMCs), taken at new diagnosis, from a patient treated with antithyroid drugs. In DNA form, the CDR3 reads TGCGCCAGCACCCCGGGCGAGGGTCAGCCCCAGCATTTT. Residues: CASTPGEGQPQHF.